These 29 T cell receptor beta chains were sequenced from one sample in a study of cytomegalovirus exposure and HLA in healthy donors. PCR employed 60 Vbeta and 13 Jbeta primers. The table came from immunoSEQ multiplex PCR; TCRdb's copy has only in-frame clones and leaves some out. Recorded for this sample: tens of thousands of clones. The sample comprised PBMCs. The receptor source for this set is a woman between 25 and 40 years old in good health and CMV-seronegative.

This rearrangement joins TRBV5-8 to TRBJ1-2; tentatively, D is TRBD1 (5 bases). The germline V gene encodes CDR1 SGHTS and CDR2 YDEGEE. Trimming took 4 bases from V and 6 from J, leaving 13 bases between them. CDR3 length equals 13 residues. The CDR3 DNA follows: TGTGCCAGCAGCCTTGGCGGGACTCATGGCTACACCTTC. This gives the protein CASSLGGTHGYTF.

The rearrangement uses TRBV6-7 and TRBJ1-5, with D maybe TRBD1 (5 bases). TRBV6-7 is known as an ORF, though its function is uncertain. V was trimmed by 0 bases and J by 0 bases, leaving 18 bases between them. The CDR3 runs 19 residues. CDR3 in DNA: TGTGCCAGCAGTTACTCGAACCCGGCAGGGTCCGATAGCAATCAGCCCCAGCATTTT. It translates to CASSYSNPAGSDSNQPQHF.

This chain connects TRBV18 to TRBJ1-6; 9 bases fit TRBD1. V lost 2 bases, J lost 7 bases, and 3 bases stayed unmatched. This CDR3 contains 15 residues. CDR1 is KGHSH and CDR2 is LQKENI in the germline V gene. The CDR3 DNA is TGTGCCAGCTCACCATCGGGACAGGGAAATTCACCCCTCCACTTT. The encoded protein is CASSPSGQGNSPLHF. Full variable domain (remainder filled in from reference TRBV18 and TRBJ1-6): NAGVMQNPRHLVRRRGQEARLRCSPMKGHSHVYWYRQLPEEGLKFMVYLQKENIIDESGMPKERFSAEFPKEGPSILRIQQVVRGDSAAYFCASSPSGQGNSPLHFGNGTRLTVT.

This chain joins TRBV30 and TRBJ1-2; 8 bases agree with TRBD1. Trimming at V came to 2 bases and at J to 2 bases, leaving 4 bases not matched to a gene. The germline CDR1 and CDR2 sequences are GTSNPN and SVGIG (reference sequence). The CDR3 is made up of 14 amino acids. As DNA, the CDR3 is TGTGCCTGGAGTCAGTGGACAGGGAACTATGGCTACACCTTC. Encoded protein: CAWSQWTGNYGYTF. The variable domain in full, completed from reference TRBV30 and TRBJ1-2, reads SQTIHQWPATLVQPVGSPLSLECTVEGTSNPNLYWYRQAAGRGLQLLFYSVGIGQISSEVPQNLSASRPQDRQFILSSKKLLLSDSGFYLCAWSQWTGNYGYTFGSGTRLTVV.

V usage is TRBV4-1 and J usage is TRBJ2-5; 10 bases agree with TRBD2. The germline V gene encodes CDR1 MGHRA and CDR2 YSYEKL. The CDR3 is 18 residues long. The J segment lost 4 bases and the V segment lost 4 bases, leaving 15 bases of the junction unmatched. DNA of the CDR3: TGCGCCAGCAGCCCCCAGGGGGGAGTAGCTAGCGGGGGAGAGACCCAGTACTTC. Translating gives CASSPQGGVASGGETQYF.

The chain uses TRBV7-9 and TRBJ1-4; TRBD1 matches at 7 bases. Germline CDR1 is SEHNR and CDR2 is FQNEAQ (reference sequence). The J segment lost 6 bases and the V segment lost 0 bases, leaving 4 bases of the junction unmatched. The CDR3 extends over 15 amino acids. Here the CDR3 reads CASSLAATGDEKLFF. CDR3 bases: TGTGCCAGCAGCTTAGCCGCTACAGGGGATGAAAAACTGTTTTTT.

The CDR3 DNA sequence: TGTGCCTGGAGTGTACTGGCCTACGAGCAGTACTTC. The encoded protein is CAWSVLAYEQYF. This sequence joins TRBV30 and TRBJ2-7; no firm D call. This CDR3 contains 12 residues. CDR1 and CDR2 from the germline V gene are GTSNPN and SVGIG (reference sequence). V lost 0 bases to trimming and J lost 2 bases, with 5 bases between them.

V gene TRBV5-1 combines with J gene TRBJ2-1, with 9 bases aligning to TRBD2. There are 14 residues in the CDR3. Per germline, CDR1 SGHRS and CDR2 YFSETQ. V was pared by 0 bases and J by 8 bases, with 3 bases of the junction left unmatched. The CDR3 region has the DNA TGCGCCAGCAGCTTGGCAATAGCGGGAGATGAGCAGTTCTTC. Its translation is CASSLAIAGDEQFF.

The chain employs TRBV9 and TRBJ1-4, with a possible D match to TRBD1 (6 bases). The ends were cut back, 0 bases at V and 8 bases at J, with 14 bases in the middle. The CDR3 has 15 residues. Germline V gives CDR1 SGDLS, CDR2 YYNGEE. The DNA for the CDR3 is TGTGCCAGCAGCGTAGAGGTCGGGGGGCACGAAAAACTGTTTTTT. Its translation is CASSVEVGGHEKLFF.

This chain's CDR3 is CASSPRGNHTEAFF. The DNA for the CDR3 is TGTGCCAGCAGCCCACGGGGGAACCACACTGAAGCTTTCTTT. The V and J genes are TRBV13 and TRBJ1-1; D might be TRBD1 (5 bases). Germline-derived CDR1 and CDR2 are PRHDT and FYEKMQ (reference sequence). Trimming left V 5 bases short and J 3 bases short, with 13 bases between. The CDR3 spans 14 residues.

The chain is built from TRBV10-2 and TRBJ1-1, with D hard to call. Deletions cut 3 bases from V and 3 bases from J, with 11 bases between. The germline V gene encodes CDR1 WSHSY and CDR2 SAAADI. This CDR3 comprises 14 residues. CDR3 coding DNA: TGCGCCAGCAGTGAAGCGATGGCCGACACTGAAGCTTTCTTT. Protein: CASSEAMADTEAFF.

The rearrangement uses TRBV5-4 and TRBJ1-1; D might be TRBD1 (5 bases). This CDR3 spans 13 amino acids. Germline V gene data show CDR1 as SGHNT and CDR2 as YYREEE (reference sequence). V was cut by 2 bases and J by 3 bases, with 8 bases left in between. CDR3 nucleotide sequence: TGTGCCAGCAGCTTCCAGGGCGACACTGAAGCTTTCTTT. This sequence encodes CASSFQGDTEAFF.

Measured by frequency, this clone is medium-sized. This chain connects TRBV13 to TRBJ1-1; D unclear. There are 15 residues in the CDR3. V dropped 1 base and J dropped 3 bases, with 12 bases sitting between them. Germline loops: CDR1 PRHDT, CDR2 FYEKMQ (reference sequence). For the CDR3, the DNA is TGTGCCAGCAGCTTAGCTTCCGGGGTCCACACTGAAGCTTTCTTT. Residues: CASSLASGVHTEAFF.

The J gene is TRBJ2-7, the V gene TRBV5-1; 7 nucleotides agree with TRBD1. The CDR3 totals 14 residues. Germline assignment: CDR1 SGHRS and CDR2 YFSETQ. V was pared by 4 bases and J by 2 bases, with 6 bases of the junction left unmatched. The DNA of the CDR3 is TGCGCCAGCAGCCTTCGACAGGGACCCTACGAGCAGTACTTC. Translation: CASSLRQGPYEQYF.

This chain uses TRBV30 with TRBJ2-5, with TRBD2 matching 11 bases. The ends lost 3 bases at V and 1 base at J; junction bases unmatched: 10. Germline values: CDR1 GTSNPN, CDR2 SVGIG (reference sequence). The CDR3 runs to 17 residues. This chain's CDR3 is CAWSSRGSGRAQETQYF. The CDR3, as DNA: TGTGCCTGGAGCTCCCGGGGTAGCGGGAGGGCCCAAGAGACCCAGTACTTC.

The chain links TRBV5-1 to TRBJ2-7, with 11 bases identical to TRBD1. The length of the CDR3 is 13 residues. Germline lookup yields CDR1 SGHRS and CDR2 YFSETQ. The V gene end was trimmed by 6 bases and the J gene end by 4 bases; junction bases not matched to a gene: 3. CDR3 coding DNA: TGCGCCAGCATAGGGGACAGGGGGTACGAGCAGTACTTC. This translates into CASIGDRGYEQYF.

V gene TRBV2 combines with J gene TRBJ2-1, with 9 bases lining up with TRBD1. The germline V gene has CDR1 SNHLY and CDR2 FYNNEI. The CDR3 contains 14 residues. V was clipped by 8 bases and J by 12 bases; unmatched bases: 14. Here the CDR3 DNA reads TGTGCCAGCGGGGAGGACAGGGGAAGAATCTGGCAGTTCTTC. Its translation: CASGEDRGRIWQFF.

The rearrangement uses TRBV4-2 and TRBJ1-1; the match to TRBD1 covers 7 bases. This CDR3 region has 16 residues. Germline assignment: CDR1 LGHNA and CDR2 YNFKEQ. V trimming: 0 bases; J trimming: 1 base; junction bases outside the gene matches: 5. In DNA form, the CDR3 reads TGTGCCAGCAGCCAAGATCCCCCAGGGGGGAACACTGAAGCTTTCTTT. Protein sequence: CASSQDPPGGNTEAFF.

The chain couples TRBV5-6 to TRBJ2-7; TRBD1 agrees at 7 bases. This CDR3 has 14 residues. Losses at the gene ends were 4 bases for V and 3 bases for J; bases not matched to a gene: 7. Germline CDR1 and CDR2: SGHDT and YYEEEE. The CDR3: CASSATGTDYEQYF. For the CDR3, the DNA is TGTGCCAGCAGCGCGACAGGGACCGACTACGAGCAGTACTTC.

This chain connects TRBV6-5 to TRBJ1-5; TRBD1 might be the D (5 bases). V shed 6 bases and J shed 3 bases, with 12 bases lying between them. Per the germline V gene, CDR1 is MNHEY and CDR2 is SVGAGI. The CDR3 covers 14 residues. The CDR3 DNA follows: TGTGCCAGCAGCGTCAACAGGCTCAATCAGCCCCAGCATTTT. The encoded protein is CASSVNRLNQPQHF.

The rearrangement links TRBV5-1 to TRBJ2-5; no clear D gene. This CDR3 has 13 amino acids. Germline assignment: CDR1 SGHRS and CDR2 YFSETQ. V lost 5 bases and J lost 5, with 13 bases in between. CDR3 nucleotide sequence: TGCGCCAGCAGATCGCCCCCCGGGGAGACCCAGTACTTC. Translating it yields CASRSPPGETQYF.

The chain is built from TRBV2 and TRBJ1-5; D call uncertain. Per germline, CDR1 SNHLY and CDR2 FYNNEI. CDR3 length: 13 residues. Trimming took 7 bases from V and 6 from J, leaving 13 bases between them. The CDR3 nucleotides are TGTGCCAGCATCGGTGTAAACGGTCAGCCCCAGCATTTT. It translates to CASIGVNGQPQHF.

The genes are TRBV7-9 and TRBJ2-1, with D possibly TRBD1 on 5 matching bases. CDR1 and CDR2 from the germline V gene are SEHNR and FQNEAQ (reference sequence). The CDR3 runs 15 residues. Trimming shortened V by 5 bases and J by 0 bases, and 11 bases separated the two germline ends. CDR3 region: CASSLDSVSYNEQFF. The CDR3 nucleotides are TGTGCCAGCAGCCTAGACAGTGTCTCCTACAATGAGCAGTTCTTC.

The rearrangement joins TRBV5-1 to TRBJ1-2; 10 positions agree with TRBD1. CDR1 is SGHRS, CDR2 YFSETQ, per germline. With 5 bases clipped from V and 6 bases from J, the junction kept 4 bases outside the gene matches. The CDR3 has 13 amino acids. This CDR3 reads CASSFGTGDGYTF. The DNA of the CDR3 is TGCGCCAGCAGTTTCGGGACAGGGGATGGCTACACCTTC.

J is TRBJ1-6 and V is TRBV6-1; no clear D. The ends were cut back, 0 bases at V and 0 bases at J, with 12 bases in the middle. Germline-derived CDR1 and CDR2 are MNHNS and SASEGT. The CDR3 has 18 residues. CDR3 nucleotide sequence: TGTGCCAGCAGTGAAGCGATTGAGATTCACTCCTATAATTCACCCCTCCACTTT. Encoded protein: CASSEAIEIHSYNSPLHF.

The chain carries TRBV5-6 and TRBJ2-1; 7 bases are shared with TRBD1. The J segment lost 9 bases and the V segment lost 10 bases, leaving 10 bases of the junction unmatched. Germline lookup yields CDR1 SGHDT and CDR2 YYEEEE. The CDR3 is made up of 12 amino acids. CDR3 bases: TGTGCCTGGGGACAGTTGGGGCGTGAGCAGTTCTTC. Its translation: CAWGQLGREQFF.

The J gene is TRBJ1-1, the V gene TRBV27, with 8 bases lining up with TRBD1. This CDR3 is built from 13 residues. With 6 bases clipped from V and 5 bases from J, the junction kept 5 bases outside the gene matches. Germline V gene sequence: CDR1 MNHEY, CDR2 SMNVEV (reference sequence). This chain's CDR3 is CASRGQGRTEAFF. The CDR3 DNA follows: TGTGCCAGCAGAGGACAGGGTAGGACTGAAGCTTTCTTT.

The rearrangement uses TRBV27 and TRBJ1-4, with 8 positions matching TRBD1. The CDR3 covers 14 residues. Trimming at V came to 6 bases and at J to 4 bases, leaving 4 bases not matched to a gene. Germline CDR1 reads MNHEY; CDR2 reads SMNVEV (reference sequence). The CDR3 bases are TGTGCCAGCAGACCGGACAGGGTTAATGAAAAACTGTTTTTT. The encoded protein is CASRPDRVNEKLFF.

The CDR3 here is CASKGTLTGATEAFF. As DNA, the CDR3 is TGCGCCAGCAAAGGCACCCTAACAGGGGCCACTGAAGCTTTCTTT. The rearrangement links TRBV5-1 to TRBJ1-1; 7 bases are shared with TRBD1. Germline loops: CDR1 SGHRS, CDR2 YFSETQ. V gave up 6 bases and J gave up 4 bases; unmatched junction bases: 12. This CDR3 has 15 amino acids.